The rows below give T cell receptor beta chains drawn from one sample of a study of blood T cell repertoires in COVID-19. Repertoires were generated with immunoSEQ multiplex PCR, while TCRdb's copy carries only in-frame clones and drops some. The sample shows under 250,000 clones, approximately 85% of them seen only once. The sample comprised peripheral blood. The receptors were sampled from a man aged 45-65 years with COVID-19, enrolled during active disease. CDR3s include the opening cysteine and the closing phenylalanine or tryptophan. D genes are given only for firm matches. Some rows have no size entry. The others give once, few or many, or a class for an expanded clone.

cdr3_aa	cdr3_nt	v_call	j_call	clone_size	d_call
CASSQTGTRPSGANVLTF	TGTGCCAGCAGCCAAACCGGGACTAGACCGTCTGGGGCCAACGTCCTGACTTTC	TRBV4-2	TRBJ2-6	-	TRBD2
CASSQGLVRETQYF	TGTGCCAGCAGCCAAGGACTAGTCAGAGAGACCCAGTACTTC	TRBV3-1/TRBV3-2	TRBJ2-5	-	-
CASSLSPRAGTQYF	TGTGCCAGCAGCTTAAGCCCGAGGGCAGGTACGCAGTATTTT	TRBV7-2	TRBJ2-3	-	-
CASSLGQFSGNTIYF	TGTGCCAGCAGCTTGGGGCAGTTCTCTGGAAACACCATATATTTT	TRBV11-1	TRBJ1-3	once	-
CASSYSAGSGNTIYF	TGTGCCAGCAGTTACTCGGCGGGTTCTGGAAACACCATATATTTT	TRBV6-5	TRBJ1-3	-	-
CAYSFLSPNQFF	TGTGCCTATAGCTTTTTGTCCCCTAACCAGTTCTTC	TRBV30	TRBJ2-1	-	-
CASSQGSGENYEQYF	TGTGCCAGCAGCCAAGGTAGCGGGGAAAACTACGAGCAGTACTTC	TRBV3-1/TRBV3-2	TRBJ2-7	-	TRBD2
CAWGLLNQPQHF	TGTGCCTGGGGCCTTCTCAATCAGCCCCAGCATTTT	TRBV30	TRBJ1-5	-	-
CAWSVIRPVSYNSPLHF	TGTGCCTGGAGTGTAATCCGTCCGGTCTCCTATAATTCACCCCTCCACTTT	TRBV30	TRBJ1-6	few	-
CASSLVASGATGELFF	TGCGCCAGCAGCTTGGTCGCTAGCGGGGCGACCGGGGAGCTGTTTTTT	TRBV5-1	TRBJ2-2	-	TRBD2
CSKGLQETQYF	TGCAGTAAGGGACTACAAGAGACCCAGTACTTC	TRBV20-1	TRBJ2-5	-	TRBD2
CASSFFTLGGGTGELFF	TGCGCCAGCAGCTTTTTCACGCTCGGCGGGGGGACCGGGGAGCTGTTTTTT	TRBV5-1	TRBJ2-2	once	TRBD2
CASSQVSDSPLHF	TGTGCCAGCAGCCAAGTTTCGGATTCACCCCTCCACTTT	TRBV3-1/TRBV3-2	TRBJ1-6	-	-
CASSFPPEGGYEQYF	TGTGCCAGCAGCTTCCCCCCCGAGGGCGGTTACGAGCAGTACTTC	TRBV11-2	TRBJ2-7	-	-
CASSEMDRATGELFF	TGTGCCAGCAGTGAAATGGACAGGGCGACCGGGGAGCTGTTTTTT	TRBV2	TRBJ2-2	-	TRBD1
CASTGGPWSNQPQHF	TGTGCCAGTACAGGGGGCCCTTGGAGCAATCAGCCCCAGCATTTT	TRBV19	TRBJ1-5	-	TRBD1
CASSATGVIVYGYTF	TGTGCCAGCTCAGCGACAGGGGTGATCGTGTATGGCTACACCTTC	TRBV18	TRBJ1-2	-	TRBD1